Listed below are T cell receptor beta chains from one sample, sequenced in a study of T-cell memory formation after mild COVID-19. TCRdb processed the 5' RACE reads anew with MiXCR; each CDR3 protein has one entry. The table records around 320,000 distinct CDR3 sequences, approximately 14% of them present only once. The sample was PBMCs or a T cell subset sorted from them (not recorded which). These receptors were obtained from a man between 18 and 35 years old who had mild COVID-19 (a few samples of this study predate the infection). Cell type and time point are not known. Both conserved end residues are part of each CDR3. Fields, in order: J gene, clone size, D gene, V gene, CDR3 length, CDR3 DNA, CDR3 protein. The D gene is left open where the match is weak. Not every row has a clone size; where given, it reads once, few, many or a size class.

TRBJ2-1,many,TRBD2,TRBV7-2,15,TGTGCCAGCAGCTCGGGGGGGCTAGCTCTCAATGAGCAGTTCTTC,CASSSGGLALNEQFF
TRBJ2-3,-,-,TRBV9,15,TGTGCCAGCAGCCCCGGGCTCGAGTACGGAGATACGCAGTATTTT,CASSPGLEYGDTQYF
TRBJ1-5,few,TRBD1,TRBV5-1,15,TGCGCCAGCAGTACCGGGACAGGGGCAAATCAGCCCCAGCATTTT,CASSTGTGANQPQHF
TRBJ2-7,-,-,TRBV5-4,14,TGTGCCAGCAGCTTGGCCTACAGTCCCTACGAGCAGTACTTC,CASSLAYSPYEQYF
TRBJ1-4,-,-,TRBV7-2,14,TGTGCCAGCAGCCCCCGGTTGGCGGGCGAAAAACTGTTTTTT,CASSPRLAGEKLFF
TRBJ2-1,many,-,TRBV6-2/TRBV6-3,15,TGTGCCAGCAAAATAGGCCTAGCCTCCTACAATGAGCAGTTCTTC,CASKIGLASYNEQFF
TRBJ2-2,-,-,TRBV30,14,TGTGCCTGGAGTATTTGGAAGAACACCGGGGAGCTGTTTTTT,CAWSIWKNTGELFF
TRBJ2-5,-,-,TRBV4-1,15,TGCGCCAGCAGCCGAGGGACTCCCCGGGGAGAGACCCAGTACTTC,CASSRGTPRGETQYF
TRBJ1-5,few,-,TRBV7-2,14,TGTGCCAGCGCCCCCCAGGGAACCCATCAGCCCCAGCATTTT,CASAPQGTHQPQHF
TRBJ2-3,-,-,TRBV20-1,13,TGCAGTGCTAGAGATCCCGTGACAGATACGCAGTATTTT,CSARDPVTDTQYF
TRBJ1-1,few,-,TRBV7-6,15,TGTGCCAGCAGCTTAATTCAGAAACTGAACACTGAAGCTTTCTTT,CASSLIQKLNTEAFF